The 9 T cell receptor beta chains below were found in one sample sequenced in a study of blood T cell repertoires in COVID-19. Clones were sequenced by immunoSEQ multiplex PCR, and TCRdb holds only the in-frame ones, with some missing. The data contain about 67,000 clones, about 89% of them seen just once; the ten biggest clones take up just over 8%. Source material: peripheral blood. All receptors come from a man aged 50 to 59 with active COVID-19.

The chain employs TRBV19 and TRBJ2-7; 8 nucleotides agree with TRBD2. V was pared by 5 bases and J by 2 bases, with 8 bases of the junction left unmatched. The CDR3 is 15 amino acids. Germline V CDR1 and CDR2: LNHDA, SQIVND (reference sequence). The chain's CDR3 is CASSFVAGGTYEQYF. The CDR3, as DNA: TGTGCCAGTAGTTTTGTTGCGGGGGGAACCTACGAGCAGTACTTC.

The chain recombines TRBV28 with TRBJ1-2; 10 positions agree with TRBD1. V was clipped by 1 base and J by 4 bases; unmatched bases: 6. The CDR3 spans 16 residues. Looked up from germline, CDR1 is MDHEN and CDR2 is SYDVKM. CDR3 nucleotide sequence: TGTGCCAGCAGTTTATCGGGGACAGGGGACGTCTATGGCTACACCTTC. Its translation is CASSLSGTGDVYGYTF.

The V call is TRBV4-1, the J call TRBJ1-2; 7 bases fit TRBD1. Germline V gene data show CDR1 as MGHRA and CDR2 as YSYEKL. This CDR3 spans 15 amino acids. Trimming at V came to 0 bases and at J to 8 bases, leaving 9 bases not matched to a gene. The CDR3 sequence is CASSQDRAGTAGYTF. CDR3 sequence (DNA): TGCGCCAGCAGCCAAGATAGGGCAGGGACAGCCGGCTACACCTTC.

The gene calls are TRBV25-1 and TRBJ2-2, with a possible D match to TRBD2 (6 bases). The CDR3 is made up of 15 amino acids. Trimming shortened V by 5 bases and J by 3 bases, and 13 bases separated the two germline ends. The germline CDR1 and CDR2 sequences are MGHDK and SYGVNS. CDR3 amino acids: CASSPRGWDTGELFF. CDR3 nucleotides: TGTGCCAGCAGTCCCCGGGGGTGGGACACCGGGGAGCTGTTTTTT. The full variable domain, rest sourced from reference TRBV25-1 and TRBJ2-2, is EADIYQTPRYLVIGTGKKITLECSQTMGHDKMYWYQQDPGMELHLIHYSYGVNSTEKGDLSSESTVSRIRTEHFPLTLESARPSHTSQYLCASSPRGWDTGELFFGEGSRLTVL.

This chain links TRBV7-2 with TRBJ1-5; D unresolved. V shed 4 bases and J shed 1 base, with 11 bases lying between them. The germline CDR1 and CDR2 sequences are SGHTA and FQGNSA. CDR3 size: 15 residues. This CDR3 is CASSYPDGSNQPQHF. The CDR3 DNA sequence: TGTGCCAGCAGCTACCCAGACGGGAGCAATCAGCCCCAGCATTTT.

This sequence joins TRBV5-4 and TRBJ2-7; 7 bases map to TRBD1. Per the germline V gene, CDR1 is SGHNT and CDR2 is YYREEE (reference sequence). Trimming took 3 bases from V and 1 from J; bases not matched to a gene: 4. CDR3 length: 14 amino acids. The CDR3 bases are TGTGCCAGCAGCTCTGGGGACAGTTCCTACGAGCAGTACTTC. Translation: CASSSGDSSYEQYF.

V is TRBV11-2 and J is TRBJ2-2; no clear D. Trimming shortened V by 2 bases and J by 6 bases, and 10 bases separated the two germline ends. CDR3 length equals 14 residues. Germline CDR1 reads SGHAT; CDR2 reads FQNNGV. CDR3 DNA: TGTGCCAGCAGCTTAAGTAGCAATCCCGGGGAGCTGTTTTTT. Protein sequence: CASSLSSNPGELFF.

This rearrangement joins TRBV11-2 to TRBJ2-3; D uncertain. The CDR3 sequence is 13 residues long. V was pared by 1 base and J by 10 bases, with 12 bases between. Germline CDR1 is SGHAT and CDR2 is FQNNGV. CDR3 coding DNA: TGTGCCAGCAGCTTAGGGAACCCCGAGGCGCAGTATTTT. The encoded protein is CASSLGNPEAQYF.

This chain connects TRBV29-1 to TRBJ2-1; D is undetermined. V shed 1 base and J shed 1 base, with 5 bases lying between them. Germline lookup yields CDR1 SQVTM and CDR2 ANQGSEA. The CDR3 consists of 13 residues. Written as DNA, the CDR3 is TGCAGCGTTGAAGGTTATTCCTACAATGAGCAGTTCTTC. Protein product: CSVEGYSYNEQFF.